These T cell receptor beta chains were read from a single sample in a study of CD8+ T cells in alopecia areata. Some clones are missing from TCRdb's copy, which holds only in-frame ones; the method was immunoSEQ multiplex PCR. The table shows 60,000 to 70,000 clones, with about 45% occurring only once. The sequencing used CD8+ T cells sorted from blood, collected at week 0. The receptors derive from a human donor with alopecia areata. Each CDR3 is given with its conserved first and last residue. A D gene is named only where the DNA matches it firmly. Clone size is stated in some rows and not others, as once, few, many or a class when expanded.

cdr3_nt | cdr3_aa | j_call | d_call | clone_size | v_call
TGTGCCAGCAGCGCCTCGGGACCCACCTATGGCTACACCTTC | CASSASGPTYGYTF | TRBJ1-2 | . | . | TRBV9
TGTGCCAGCAGTTACAGCGACAGAGAGACCCAGTACTTC | CASSYSDRETQYF | TRBJ2-5 | . | . | TRBV6-5
TGTGCCAGCAGCTTAGGTGGCGGAAATCAGCCCCAGCATTTT | CASSLGGGNQPQHF | TRBJ1-5 | . | . | TRBV7-8
TGTGCCAGCAGCGTAGGATACGGCACCGGGGAGCTGTTTTTT | CASSVGYGTGELFF | TRBJ2-2 | . | . | TRBV9
TGCAGTGCTAGATGGGGCAATGAGCAGTACTTC | CSARWGNEQYF | TRBJ2-7 | . | . | TRBV20-1
TGCAGCATCAAGGGAGTCTATGGCTACACCTTC | CSIKGVYGYTF | TRBJ1-2 | . | once | TRBV29-1
TGTGCAGCTGGGGTGAGCTCCTACAATGAGCAGTTCTTC | CAAGVSSYNEQFF | TRBJ2-1 | . | . | TRBV7-2
TGTGCCAGTAGTGCCAGGGATATGAACACTGAAGCTTTCTTT | CASSARDMNTEAFF | TRBJ1-1 | . | few | TRBV19
TGCGCCAGCAGCTCGAACCTCGGGGCTAGCGGCTACAATGAGCAGTTCTTC | CASSSNLGASGYNEQFF | TRBJ2-1 | TRBD2 | . | TRBV5-1
TGTGCCAGCAGCTTAAAGCCTAGCGGGGCCTACGAGCAGTACTTC | CASSLKPSGAYEQYF | TRBJ2-7 | TRBD2 | few | TRBV7-2
TGTGCCAGCAGTTTAGGGGGGATGAACACTGAAGCTTTCTTT | CASSLGGMNTEAFF | TRBJ1-1 | . | . | TRBV28
TGTGCCAGCAGCCAACCGGGAGACCAAGAGACCCAGTACTTC | CASSQPGDQETQYF | TRBJ2-5 | . | few | TRBV7-2
TGTGCCAGCAGCTCCCAGAACATTGAAGCTTTCTTT | CASSSQNIEAFF | TRBJ1-1 | . | . | TRBV7-9
TGCAGCGTTGAAGAAAGAGGATCCTACGAGCAGTACTTC | CSVEERGSYEQYF | TRBJ2-7 | . | few | TRBV29-1
TGCAGCGTTGAAGCCGGGCGGGGAAAAGCTCCAGATACGCAGTATTTT | CSVEAGRGKAPDTQYF | TRBJ2-3 | . | few | TRBV29-1
TGCGCCAGCAGCCTCGGGACCGAATATAGCAATCAGCCCCAGCATTTT | CASSLGTEYSNQPQHF | TRBJ1-5 | . | few | TRBV4-1
TGTGCCAGCAGTGTGCCAGCGTACTACGAGCAGTACTTC | CASSVPAYYEQYF | TRBJ2-7 | . | . | TRBV6-1
TGTGCCAGCAGTTTGGGCTTTTTTTACGAGCAGTACTTC | CASSLGFFYEQYF | TRBJ2-7 | . | . | TRBV27
TGTGCCAGCAGCTTAGATGGCAGGGGGGGAGCAGATACGCAGTATTTT | CASSLDGRGGADTQYF | TRBJ2-3 | . | . | TRBV7-2
TGTGCCAGCAGTCTAGCGGATAGCTCCTACAATGAGCAGTTCTTC | CASSLADSSYNEQFF | TRBJ2-1 | TRBD2 | many | TRBV7-3
TGTGCCAGCAGCCGCCGGGACAGGGTGAGCACAGATACGCAGTATTTT | CASSRRDRVSTDTQYF | TRBJ2-3 | TRBD1 | . | TRBV14
TGCGCCAGCGATAGGACAGGGTTGGGCACTGAAGCTTTCTTT | CASDRTGLGTEAFF | TRBJ1-1 | TRBD1 | few | TRBV23-1
TGCGCCAGCAGCCAAGAGTGGCGGGTCTCGGGTTACAATGAGCAGTTCTTC | CASSQEWRVSGYNEQFF | TRBJ2-1 | . | . | TRBV4-1